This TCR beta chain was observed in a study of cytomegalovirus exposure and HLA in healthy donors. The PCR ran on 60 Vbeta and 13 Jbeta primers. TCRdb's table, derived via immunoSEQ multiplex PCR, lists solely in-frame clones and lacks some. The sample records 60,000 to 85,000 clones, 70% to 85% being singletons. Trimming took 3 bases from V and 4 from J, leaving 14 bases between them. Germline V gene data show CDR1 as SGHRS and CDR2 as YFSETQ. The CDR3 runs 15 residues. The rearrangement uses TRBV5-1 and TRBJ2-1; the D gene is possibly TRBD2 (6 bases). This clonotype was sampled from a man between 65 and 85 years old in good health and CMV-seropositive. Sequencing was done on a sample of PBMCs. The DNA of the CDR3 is TGCGCCAGCAGCTCCTTCGGGGGACCTTACAATGAGCAGTTCTTC. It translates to CASSSFGGPYNEQFF.